This T cell receptor beta chain was identified during a study of blood T cell repertoires in COVID-19. Turning to the study itself: Specimens from acute and convalescent COVID-19 originated in the United States, Italy and Spain. In each case, the material was cDNA or gDNA derived from T cells, B-cell-depleted T cells, or PBMCs.

This clone was detected only a few times. The germline gives CDR1 ENHRY, CDR2 SYGVKD. V dropped 8 bases and J dropped 8 bases, with 16 bases sitting between them. This CDR3 comprises 13 residues. Original methodology: Cell counts per sample came from amplifying reference gene primers. Some clones are missing from TCRdb's copy, which holds only in-frame ones; the method was immunoSEQ multiplex PCR. V and J calls and clone size are those listed in that table; D and trimming were worked out from the DNA. The data contain tens of thousands of clones, 80% to 85% of them singletons. The material sequenced was peripheral blood. V is TRBV10-3 and J is TRBJ1-5; TRBD1 is a possible D gene (6 bases). This receptor was obtained from a human donor in a cohort sampled during active COVID-19. The DNA for the CDR3 is TGTGCCATCGCGGCGGACAGATCGGAGCCCCAGCATTTT. Its translation is CAIAADRSEPQHF.